These T cell receptor beta chains were read from a single sample in a study of response to subunit inactivated influenza vaccine. One entry per CDR3 protein results from TCRdb running MiXCR on the RT-PCR reads. Of some 200,000 distinct CDR3 sequences in the sample, about 12% were seen once. The sample was also reused in another study, on T cells expressing NK-cell markers.

Sequences were derived from CD8+ T cells sorted from PBMCs, sampled 12 days after vaccination. The receptors stem from a man aged 50 to 60 who received an inactivated influenza vaccine. Both conserved end residues are part of each CDR3. Each record gives: clone size, J gene, V gene, CDR3 length, D gene, CDR3 DNA, CDR3 protein. A D gene is named only where the DNA matches it firmly. A clone size is listed for some rows: how often the clone was seen (once, few, many), or a class if it is expanded.

. TRBJ2-7 TRBV5-1 15 TRBD1 TGCGCCAGCAGCTCCCCCGGACAGGGGGCGTCCGAGCAGTACTTC CASSSPGQGASEQYF
many TRBJ1-1 TRBV6-5 16 . TGTGCCAGCAGTTTCAGTCTCACTATAGGGGGCACTGAAGCTTTCTTT CASSFSLTIGGTEAFF
few TRBJ2-2 TRBV13 15 . TGTGCCAGCAGCCAACAGTCCCTGAACACCGGGGAGCTGTTTTTT CASSQQSLNTGELFF
. TRBJ2-2 TRBV28 17 TRBD2 TGTGCCAGCAGTTTAATAGCGGGGATTGGGAGCACCGGGGAGCTGTTTTTT CASSLIAGIGSTGELFF
. TRBJ2-5 TRBV2 12 . TGTGCCAGCAGTGAACCACAAGAGACCCAGTACTTC CASSEPQETQYF
. TRBJ2-7 TRBV12-3/TRBV12-4 14 TRBD1 TGTGCCAGCAGTAAATTGGGACAGACCTACGAGCAGTACTTC CASSKLGQTYEQYF
. TRBJ1-4 TRBV14 14 . TGTGCCAGCAGCCTTTGGGGGACATCCGAAAAACTGTTTTTT CASSLWGTSEKLFF
. TRBJ1-3 TRBV4-3 14 TRBD1 TGCGCCAGCAGCCAAGGGACAGGGGGGGACACCATATATTTT CASSQGTGGDTIYF
few TRBJ2-5 TRBV28 15 . TGTGCCAGCAGTTTATATGAAGGGGGAGCTGAGACCCAGTACTTC CASSLYEGGAETQYF
few TRBJ2-2 TRBV9 15 . TGTGCCAGCAGCACCGGGACTCGCGGACCCGGGGAGCTGTTTTTT CASSTGTRGPGELFF
few TRBJ2-7 TRBV18 13 . TGTGCCAGCTCACCGGGAGAACCCTACGAGCAGTACTTC CASSPGEPYEQYF
. TRBJ2-7 TRBV21-1 15 . TGTGCCAGCAGCCGTGGACAGGTCGAGGGAGTAGGGCAGTACTTC CASSRGQVEGVGQYF
few TRBJ2-1 TRBV9 15 . TGTGCCAGCAGCGTAGAAGGGAACTCTGGCAATGAGCAGTTCTTC CASSVEGNSGNEQFF
many TRBJ2-4 TRBV20-1 14 . TGCAGTGCTAGTCCCCTGGGACCGCAAAACATTCAGTACTTC CSASPLGPQNIQYF
. TRBJ2-2 TRBV2 14 TRBD1 TGTGCCAGCAGTGGGACAGGGAGGCCCGGGGAGCTGTTTTTT CASSGTGRPGELFF
few TRBJ2-5 TRBV19 20 TRBD2 TGTGCCAGTAGTATCGTGCTCCGCAGGGATATGTGGCGGGAGGGGGAGACCCAGTACTTC CASSIVLRRDMWREGETQYF
. TRBJ2-1 TRBV28 16 TRBD2 TGTGCCAGCAGTTTTCTAGCGGCCTCCTCCTACAATGAGCAGTTCTTC CASSFLAASSYNEQFF
. TRBJ2-7 TRBV5-5 14 TRBD1 TGTGCCAGCACCCCAAGAGACAGGGAATTCGAGCAGTACTTC CASTPRDREFEQYF
many TRBJ2-1 TRBV4-2 19 TRBD2 TGTGCCAGCAGCCAAGGGCTAGCGGGTACACCACTCCCCTACAATGAGCAGTTCTTC CASSQGLAGTPLPYNEQFF
few TRBJ1-6 TRBV5-1 15 . TGCGCCAGCCGCACAGTTAGCTCCTATAATTCACCCCTCCACTTT CASRTVSSYNSPLHF
. TRBJ2-6 TRBV2 18 TRBD1 TGTGCCAGCAGTGAAGGGGGGGGACAGGGCTCTGGGGCCAACGTCCTGACTTTC CASSEGGGQGSGANVLTF
few TRBJ2-1 TRBV27 16 TRBD2 TGTGCCAGCAGTCTCCAGACTAGCGGGGGTTACAATGAGCAGTTCTTC CASSLQTSGGYNEQFF
many TRBJ1-2 TRBV7-2 12 . TGTGCCAGCAGCTTAACAGACTATGGCTACACCTTC CASSLTDYGYTF
few TRBJ2-5 TRBV7-6 14 . TGTGCCAGCAGCTTAGGCCTTGCCCAAGAGACCCAGTACTTC CASSLGLAQETQYF
. TRBJ2-1 TRBV7-8 16 . TGTGCCAGCAGCCCGGGGACACCTCGCTCCTACAATGAGCAGTTCTTC CASSPGTPRSYNEQFF
. TRBJ2-2 TRBV19 14 . TGTGCCAGTAGTTGGCAGCGGGCCACCGGGGAGCTGTTTTTT CASSWQRATGELFF
. TRBJ2-3 TRBV12-3/TRBV12-4 14 TRBD1 TGTGCCAGCAGCCCGGGACAGGGACCAGATACGCAGTATTTT CASSPGQGPDTQYF
. TRBJ1-5 TRBV4-1 15 . TGCGCCAGCAGCCAAGTAGAATCAGGGGATCAGCCCCAGCATTTT CASSQVESGDQPQHF
. TRBJ2-3 TRBV12-3/TRBV12-4 16 TRBD2 TGTGCCAGCAGCCCGAGTCTAGCGGGAATGACAGATACGCAGTATTTT CASSPSLAGMTDTQYF
. TRBJ2-5 TRBV4-3 15 . TGCGCCAGCAGCCAAGACAGGACTTACCAAGAGACCCAGTACTTC CASSQDRTYQETQYF
. TRBJ2-7 TRBV20-1 14 . TGCAGTGCTAGAGAAGTCACGCAGATCTACGAGCAGTACTTC CSAREVTQIYEQYF
few TRBJ1-5 TRBV12-3/TRBV12-4 13 . TGTGCCAGCAGTATGGGACCTTATCAGCCCCAGCATTTT CASSMGPYQPQHF
many TRBJ2-1 TRBV4-3 14 . TGCGCCAGCAGCCCCGGGGTTGCTTGGAGGGAGCAGTTCTTC CASSPGVAWREQFF
few TRBJ1-5 TRBV12-3/TRBV12-4 13 . TGTGCCAGCACCGGGGGGAGCAATCAGCCCCAGCATTTT CASTGGSNQPQHF
. TRBJ2-3 TRBV4-1 17 TRBD1 TGCGCCAGCAGCCAAGACCATGACAGGGAAATCACAGATACGCAGTATTTT CASSQDHDREITDTQYF
few TRBJ2-2 TRBV4-1 15 . TGCGCCAGCAGCCTGGTGGGTGAGAACACCGGGGAGCTGTTTTTT CASSLVGENTGELFF
. TRBJ1-1 TRBV21-1 15 . TGTGCCAGCATCTCCTCGGTACCTGGAGGTTCTGAAGCTTTCTTT CASISSVPGGSEAFF
. TRBJ1-5 TRBV12-2 16 . TGTGCAAGTCGCTTACCCCACAGGGATTCTGTTCAGCCCCAGCATTTT CASRLPHRDSVQPQHF
many TRBJ1-2 TRBV15 14 TRBD1 TGTGCCACCAGCAGAGAGGGGACAGGGTATGGCTACACCTTC CATSREGTGYGYTF
few TRBJ2-6 TRBV12-3/TRBV12-4 16 . TGTGCCAGCAAAGGCGACAGCGTCTCTGGGGCCAACGTCCTGACTTTC CASKGDSVSGANVLTF
. TRBJ2-1 TRBV4-1 16 TRBD2 TGCGCCAGCAGCCCCCCGGGACTAGCGGGAGGTAGTGAGCAGTTCTTC CASSPPGLAGGSEQFF
. TRBJ2-7 TRBV27 15 . TGTGCCAGCAGTATGCAGGGTTTTAGCTCCTACGAGCAGTACTTC CASSMQGFSSYEQYF
. TRBJ2-7 TRBV3-1 15 . TGTGCCAGCACCAAGCAGGCGTCTTTGACCTACGAGCAGTACTTC CASTKQASLTYEQYF
few TRBJ1-1 TRBV6-5 14 . TGTGCCAGCAGTTACTCTTACATGAACACTGAAGCTTTCTTT CASSYSYMNTEAFF
few TRBJ2-7 TRBV13 15 . TGTGCCAGCAGCTTGGGACATTTGAGCTCCTACGAGCAGTACTTC CASSLGHLSSYEQYF
. TRBJ2-3 TRBV5-1 21 TRBD2 TGCGCCAGCAGCTTGGCCAGCCGGACTAGCGGGATCGTCCCGCCCGCAGATACGCAGTATTTT CASSLASRTSGIVPPADTQYF
few TRBJ2-7 TRBV5-1 14 TRBD2 TGCGCCAGCAGCGCTAGCGGGGGAACCTACGAGCAGTACTTC CASSASGGTYEQYF
few TRBJ2-7 TRBV11-2 14 . TGTGCCAGCAGCTTAGTACGGTCCCCCTACGAGCAGTACTTC CASSLVRSPYEQYF
. TRBJ2-7 TRBV18 16 . TGTGCCAGCTCGGGGGGATTAGCCTTGAGGGTCTTCGAGCAGTACTTC CASSGGLALRVFEQYF
few TRBJ2-1 TRBV7-2 16 . TGTGCCAGCAGCTTGTCCCAGGGACTCACCTACAATGAGCAGTTCTTC CASSLSQGLTYNEQFF
few TRBJ2-7 TRBV14 16 . TGTGCCAGCAGCCAACATCTTACGTCCGGCGAATACGAGCAGTACTTC CASSQHLTSGEYEQYF
. TRBJ2-5 TRBV28 14 . TGTGCCAGCAGTCCAGGGTTAATGAAAGAGACCCAGTACTTC CASSPGLMKETQYF
. TRBJ1-2 TRBV30 15 . TGTGCCTGGAGTCCCGGGACACCTGGAGGCTATGGCTACACCTTC CAWSPGTPGGYGYTF
. TRBJ2-5 TRBV20-1 15 . TGCAGTGCTATATCCTTAGCGGAAGGTGCAGAGACCCAGTACTTC CSAISLAEGAETQYF
. TRBJ2-2 TRBV5-1 15 . TGCGCCAGCAGCTTGGGGGAAACCATCACCGGGGAGCTGTTTTTT CASSLGETITGELFF